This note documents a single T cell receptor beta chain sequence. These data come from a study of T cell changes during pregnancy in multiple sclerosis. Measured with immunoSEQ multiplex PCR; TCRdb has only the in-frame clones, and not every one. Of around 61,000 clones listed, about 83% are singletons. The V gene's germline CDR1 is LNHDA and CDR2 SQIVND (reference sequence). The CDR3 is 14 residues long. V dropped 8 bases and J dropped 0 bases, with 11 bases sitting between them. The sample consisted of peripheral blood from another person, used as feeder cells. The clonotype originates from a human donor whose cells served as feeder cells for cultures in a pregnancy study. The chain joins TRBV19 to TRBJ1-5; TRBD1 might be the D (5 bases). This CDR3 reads CASRGHLSNQPQHF. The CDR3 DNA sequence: TGTGCCAGTCGAGGACACCTTAGCAATCAGCCCCAGCATTTT.